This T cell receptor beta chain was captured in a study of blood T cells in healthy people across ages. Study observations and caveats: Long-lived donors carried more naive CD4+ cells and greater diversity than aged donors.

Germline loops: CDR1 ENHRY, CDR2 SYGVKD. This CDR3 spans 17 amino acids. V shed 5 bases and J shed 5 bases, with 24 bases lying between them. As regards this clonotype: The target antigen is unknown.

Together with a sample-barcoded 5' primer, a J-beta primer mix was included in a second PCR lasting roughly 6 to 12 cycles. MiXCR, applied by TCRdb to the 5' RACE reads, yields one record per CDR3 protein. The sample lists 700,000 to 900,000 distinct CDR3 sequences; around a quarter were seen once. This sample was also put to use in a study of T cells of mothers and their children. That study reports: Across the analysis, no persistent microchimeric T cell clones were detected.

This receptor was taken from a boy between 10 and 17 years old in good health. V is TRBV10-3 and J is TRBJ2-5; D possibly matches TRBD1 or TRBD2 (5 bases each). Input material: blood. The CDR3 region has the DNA TGTGCCATCAGTCACACTTCGGGACCAGGGACCGTGGAGACCCAGTACTTC. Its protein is CAISHTSGPGTVETQYF.